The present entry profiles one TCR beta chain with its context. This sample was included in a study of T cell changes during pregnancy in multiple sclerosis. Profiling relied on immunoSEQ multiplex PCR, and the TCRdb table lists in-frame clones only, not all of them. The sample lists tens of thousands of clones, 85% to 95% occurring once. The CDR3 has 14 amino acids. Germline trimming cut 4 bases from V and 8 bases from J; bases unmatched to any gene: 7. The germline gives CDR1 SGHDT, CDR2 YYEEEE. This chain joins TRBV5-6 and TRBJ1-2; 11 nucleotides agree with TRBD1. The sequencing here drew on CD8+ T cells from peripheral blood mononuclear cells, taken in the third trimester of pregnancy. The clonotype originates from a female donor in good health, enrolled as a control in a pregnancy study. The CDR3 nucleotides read TGTGCCAGCAGCCCCGGACAGGGGGCGGACGGCTACACCTTC. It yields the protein CASSPGQGADGYTF.